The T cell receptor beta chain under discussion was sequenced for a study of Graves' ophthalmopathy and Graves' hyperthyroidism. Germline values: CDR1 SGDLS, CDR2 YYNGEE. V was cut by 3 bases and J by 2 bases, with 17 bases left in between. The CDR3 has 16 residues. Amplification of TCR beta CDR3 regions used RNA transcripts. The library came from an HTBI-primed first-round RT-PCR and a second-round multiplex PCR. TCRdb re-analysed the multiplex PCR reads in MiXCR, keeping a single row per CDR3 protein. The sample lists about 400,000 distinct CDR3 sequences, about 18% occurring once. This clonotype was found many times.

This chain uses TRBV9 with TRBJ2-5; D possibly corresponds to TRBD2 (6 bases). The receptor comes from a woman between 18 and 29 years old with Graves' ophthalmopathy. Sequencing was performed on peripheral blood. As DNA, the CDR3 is TGTGCCAGCAGCGCTGATCATGCGGGGACTCAAGAGACCCAGTACTTC. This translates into CASSADHAGTQETQYF.